This TCR beta chain emerged from a study of CD8 T cells in Susac syndrome (dated by TCRdb to the late 2010s). Background for the entire study: Of the Susac syndrome patients who were sequenced, about eight were in clinical remission while six had clinically active disease. At the time of blood withdrawal, Susac syndrome patients were either therapy-naive, taking corticosteroids (with some also receiving IVIg), or on IVIg alone. Whether CD8+ T cell activation and differentiation in Susac syndrome was antigen driven was tested using repertoire sequencing. Beyond this particular receptor, the publication reports: No clonal expansion was detected in the CD4+ T cell repertoire of Susac syndrome patients. The TCR sequencing and HLA analysis was acknowledged to have included a relatively small number of individuals.

RNA was extracted using the RNeasy kit, and roughly 0.5 to 1 ug of the RNA was reverse transcribed with random hexamers. The immunoSEQ multiplex PCR assay, covering 54 Vbeta and 13 Jbeta segments, was used to amplify TCR beta CDR3 regions. PCR amplification bias was corrected using a synthetic template baseline for primer optimization and computational correction. As for how the authors treated the data: Only productive sequences were kept, with reads annotated to V, D and J genes according to IMGT and analyzed in immunoSEQ Analyzer. Clonality was calculated as one minus the Shannon entropy normalized by log2 of the number of productive unique sequences. For each patient and control, public and private clones were evaluated within the 100 most prevalent clones. Clones were defined as Susac-specific when absent from the healthy and MS cohorts, from fewer than 1,300 published viral clones and from other ImmuneACCESS disease sequences. The public reads were quality trimmed at Q25 with fastp and then assembled into clones with MiXCR by TCRdb, keeping productive beta chains. For every CDR3 protein sequence, its rows merge into one entry that carries the most common genes and DNA. These V and J calls originate from TCRdb's pipeline instead of the authors' own analysis. Here the sample has approximately 180,000 distinct CDR3 sequences; around 90% occur a single time. Of the sample, about 0.1% falls within the top ten clones.

In regard to this clonotype: This clone's antigen is unknown. No per-base quality is available; no much larger clone lies one base away.

The CDR3 starts with the cysteine, ends with the phenylalanine, and has 16 residues. The only DNA kept is the CDR3, 48 bases in frame from the first base. V gives up 7 bases and J gives up 6 bases, and the segment between their germline ends measures 21 bases. Per the germline V gene, SGHAT is the CDR1 and FQNNGV is the CDR2. Peripheral blood CD8+ and CD4+ T cells from healthy donors, Susac syndrome patients and multiple sclerosis patients were profiled using high-throughput TCR beta sequencing. The Susac syndrome patients fulfilled recently defined diagnostic criteria for definite or probable disease. Bulk CD8+ and CD4+ T cells were purified by magnetic negative isolation, while CD8+ TEMRA cells were enriched using FACS. Blood was drawn into EDTA tubes, processed within 24 hours, and PBMCs were isolated by density gradient centrifugation. PBMCs intended for TCR sequencing were frozen in liquid nitrogen and were later thawed in a 37 degrees C water bath. The sorted or isolated CD4+, CD8+ and CD8+ TEMRA cells had a purity of 90% or higher.

The chain is assembled from TRBV11-2 and TRBJ2-2, with TRBD2 tentatively as D gene (5 bases match). This clonotype was obtained from a human donor with Susac syndrome. Material for sequencing was CD4+ T cells from PBMCs. The CDR3 region has the sequence CASTQRGSLSPGELFF. The DNA is as follows: TGTGCCAGCACCCAAAGAGGGTCCCTTAGTCCCGGGGAGCTGTTTTTT.